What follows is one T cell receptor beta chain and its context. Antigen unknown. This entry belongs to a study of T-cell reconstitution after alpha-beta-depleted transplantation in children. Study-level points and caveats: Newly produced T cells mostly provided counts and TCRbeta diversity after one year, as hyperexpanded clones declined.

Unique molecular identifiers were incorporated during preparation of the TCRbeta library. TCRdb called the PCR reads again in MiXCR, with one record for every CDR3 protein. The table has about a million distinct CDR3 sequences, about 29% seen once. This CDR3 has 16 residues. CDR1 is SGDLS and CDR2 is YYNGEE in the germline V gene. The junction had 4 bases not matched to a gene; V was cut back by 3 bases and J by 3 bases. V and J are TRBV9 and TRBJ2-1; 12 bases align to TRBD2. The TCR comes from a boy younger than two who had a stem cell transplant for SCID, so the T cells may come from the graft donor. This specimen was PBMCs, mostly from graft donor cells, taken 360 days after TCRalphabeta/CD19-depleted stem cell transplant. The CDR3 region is CASSALLAGGYNEQFF. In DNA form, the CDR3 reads TGTGCCAGCAGCGCCCTACTAGCGGGGGGCTACAATGAGCAGTTCTTC.